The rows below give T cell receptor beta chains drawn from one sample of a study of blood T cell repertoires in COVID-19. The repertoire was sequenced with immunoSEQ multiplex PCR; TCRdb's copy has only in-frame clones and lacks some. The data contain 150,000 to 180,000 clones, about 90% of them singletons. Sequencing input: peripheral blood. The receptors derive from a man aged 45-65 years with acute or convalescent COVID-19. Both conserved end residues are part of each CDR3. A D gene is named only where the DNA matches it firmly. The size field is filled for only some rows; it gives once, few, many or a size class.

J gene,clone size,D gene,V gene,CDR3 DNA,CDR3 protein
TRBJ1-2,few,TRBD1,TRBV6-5,TGTGCCAGCAGATACACAGGGGACTATGGCTACACCTTC,CASRYTGDYGYTF
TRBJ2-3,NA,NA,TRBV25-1,TGTGCCAGCAGTGATGTCCAGGACATCACAGATACGCAGTATTTT,CASSDVQDITDTQYF
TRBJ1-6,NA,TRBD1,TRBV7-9,TGTGCCAGCAGCCCGTCAGGACAGGGCGGGTATAATTCACCCCTCCACTTT,CASSPSGQGGYNSPLHF
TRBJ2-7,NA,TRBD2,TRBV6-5,TGTGCCAGCAGTTCCGGGACTAGGGGGTACGAGCAGTACTTC,CASSSGTRGYEQYF
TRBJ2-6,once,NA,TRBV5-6,TGTGCCAGCAGCTCCCCTCTTATCTCTGGGGCCAACGTCCTGACTTTC,CASSSPLISGANVLTF
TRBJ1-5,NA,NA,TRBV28,TGTGCCAGCATGGACATACTTAATCAGCCCCAGCATTTT,CASMDILNQPQHF
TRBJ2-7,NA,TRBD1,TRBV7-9,TGTGCCAGCAGCTTAGCCCGGACAGGGTCCGCCGAGCAGTACTTC,CASSLARTGSAEQYF
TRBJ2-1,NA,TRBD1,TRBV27,TGTGCCAGCTCAGGGGGCCATGAGCAGTTCTTC,CASSGGHEQFF
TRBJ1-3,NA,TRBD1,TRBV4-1,TGCGCCAGCAGCCTCATCCAAGGACAGGGAAGTTTAAATGCTGGAAACACCATATATTTT,CASSLIQGQGSLNAGNTIYF
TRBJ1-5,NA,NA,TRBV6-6,TGTGCCAGCAGTTACTCGCCGACAGAGCATCAGCCCCAGCATTTT,CASSYSPTEHQPQHF
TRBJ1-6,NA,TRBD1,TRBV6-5,TGTGCCAGCAGTTACTCAGGGGGACAGTTCTCACCCCTCCACTTT,CASSYSGGQFSPLHF
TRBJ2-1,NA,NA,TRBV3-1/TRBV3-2,TGTGCCAGCAGCCAATTTTTTTTCGATGAGCAGTTCTTC,CASSQFFFDEQFF
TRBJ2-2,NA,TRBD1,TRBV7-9,TGTGCCAGCAGGCGCATCACAGGGGTAGTCGGGGAGCTGTTTTTT,CASRRITGVVGELFF
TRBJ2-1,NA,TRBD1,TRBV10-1,TGCGCCAGCAGGCGGACAGGGAGCTCCTACAATGAGCAGTTCTTC,CASRRTGSSYNEQFF
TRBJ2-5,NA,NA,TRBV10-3,TGTGCCATCAGTGACGAACAGGGTAACCAAGAGACCCAGTACTTC,CAISDEQGNQETQYF
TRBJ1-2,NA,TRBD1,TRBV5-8,TGTGCCAGCAGCTTATGGGACAGCCTAAACTATGGCTACACCTTC,CASSLWDSLNYGYTF
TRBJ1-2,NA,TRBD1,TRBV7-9,TGTGCCAGCAGCTTAGCAGGACAGGGTACTGGGTACACCTTC,CASSLAGQGTGYTF
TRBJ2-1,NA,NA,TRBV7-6,TGTGCCAGCAGCTTAGGAGACGCGGGTCATGAGCAGTTCTTC,CASSLGDAGHEQFF
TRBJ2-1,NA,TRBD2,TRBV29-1,TGCAGCGTTAGCGGGAGCCTCTACAATGAGCAGTTCTTC,CSVSGSLYNEQFF
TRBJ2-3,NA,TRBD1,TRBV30,TGTGCCTGGGGTACAGGGGTTGGGACAGATACGCAGTATTTT,CAWGTGVGTDTQYF
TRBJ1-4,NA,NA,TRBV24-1,TGTGCCACCAGTACCGGAACTAATGAAAAACTGTTTTTT,CATSTGTNEKLFF
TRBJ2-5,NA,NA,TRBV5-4,TGTGCCAGCAGCTACCGACAGTCTAAAGAGACCCAGTACTTC,CASSYRQSKETQYF
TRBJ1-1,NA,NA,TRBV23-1,TGCGCCAGCAGCCCCTGGACAGAAGAGAACACTGAAGCTTTCTTT,CASSPWTEENTEAFF
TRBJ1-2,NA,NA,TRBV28,TGTGCCAGCAGAAGACAGGCGGCGCGGTATGGCTACACCTTC,CASRRQAARYGYTF